This TCR beta chain is from a study of blood T cells in healthy people across ages (dated by TCRdb to between 2015 and 2016). Some background on the complete study: Template switching captured roughly one uniquely barcoded TCR beta cDNA molecule per two T cells in model experiments. Age-related changes in TCR beta repertoire diversity were measured in the study by deep sequencing normalized with unique cDNA molecular identifiers. The donors were split into four age groups: young (average 16 years), middle-aged (39), aged (about 62) and long-lived (about 82). To avoid experimental bias, donors of different ages were randomly spread across the sequencing lanes. The study analyzed two additional independent replicas of 1 million unique cDNA reads from the same blood draw for two donors, one aged 18 to 29 and one aged 80 or older. Overall study outcomes, separate from this receptor: The long-lived group showed more naive CD4+ T cells, fewer expanded clones and increased TCR diversity than the aged group, suggesting age selection. As age increased, observed TCR beta diversity per million T cells dropped in a roughly linear way, and a significant reduction was already evident by age roughly 40. Estimates of total diversity based on one million sequenced T cells were regarded as lower bounds and as underestimates. There was a strong correlation between observed TCR beta diversity and the percentage of naive T cells measured by flow cytometry. Since profiling was done on bulk unsorted PBMCs, naive and antigen-experienced compartments could not be conclusively compared. Because donor CMV infection status was unknown, age-related changes in expanded clonotypes were potentially confounded.

The germline V and J ends show losses of 4 bases and 4 bases respectively, and no gene match explains 6 bases of the junction. The CDR3 contains 15 residues, cysteine and phenylalanine counted. The entry retains the CDR3 DNA only, 45 bases that are in frame from base 1. The germline V gene (reference sequence) specifies LGHDT as CDR1 and YNNKEL as CDR2. Library method: 5' RACE. The sequencing machine was an Illumina HiSeq 2500. A second PCR of about 7 to 12 cycles was run with a J-beta primer mix and a sample-barcoded 5' primer. A unique molecular identifier was introduced onto each TCR beta cDNA molecule by a template-switch 5' adaptor carrying 12 random nucleotides. At least 2.5 million CDR3-containing paired-end reads were obtained from each sample. First-strand cDNA was synthesized from all RNA with the Mint cDNA synthesis kit, primed by a TRBC-specific oligonucleotide. After uracil-DNA glycosylase treatment, a first 18-cycle PCR used universal primers M1SS and BC2_uni_R on all cDNA. The authors' analysis ran thus. Normalization of each sample was performed by random selection of 1 million high-quality reads, each carrying a distinct molecular identifier. Reads with shared molecular identifiers were discarded instead of being binned into consensus sequences. CDR3 identification, clonotype clustering and error correction used MiTCR with a Q25 quality threshold and the strictest error-elimination algorithm. A nonparametric unseen species model with Euler transformation was used to estimate lower-bound total TCR beta diversity. TCRdb reran the public reads through fastp at Q25 and MiXCR, keeping productive beta chains. Every CDR3 protein is listed once, alongside the most common genes and DNA of its rows. The V and J calls shown here were made by TCRdb, not taken from the authors' results. In this sample the table shows more than 700,000 distinct CDR3 sequences, about 55% of which occur a single time. The ten top clones hold roughly 40% of the sample.

Of note for this clonotype: No cognate antigen has been identified for it. No much larger clone exists at a distance of one base, and base qualities are not known.

Systemically healthy Caucasian individuals from Russia, around 39 in total and aged about 6 to 95 years, were included as donors. Each donor gave about 10 milliliters of peripheral blood, drawn into EDTA-treated Vacutainer tubes. Ficoll-Paque density-gradient centrifugation was used to isolate PBMCs, with at least 7 million per sample. Trizol reagent was used to extract total RNA from PBMCs, with at least 6 micrograms per sample. For every donor, flow cytometry on a PBMC aliquot measured the percentage of naive CD45RAhigh/CD27high T cells. Material: blood. The chain is assembled from TRBV3-1 and TRBJ2-3, with TRBD2 identical over 9 junction bases. The source is a man older than 75 in good health. The DNA reads as follows: TGTGCCAGCAGCCCCCAGCGGGAGGTAGCAGATACGCAGTATTTT. Translated, it gives CASSPQREVADTQYF.